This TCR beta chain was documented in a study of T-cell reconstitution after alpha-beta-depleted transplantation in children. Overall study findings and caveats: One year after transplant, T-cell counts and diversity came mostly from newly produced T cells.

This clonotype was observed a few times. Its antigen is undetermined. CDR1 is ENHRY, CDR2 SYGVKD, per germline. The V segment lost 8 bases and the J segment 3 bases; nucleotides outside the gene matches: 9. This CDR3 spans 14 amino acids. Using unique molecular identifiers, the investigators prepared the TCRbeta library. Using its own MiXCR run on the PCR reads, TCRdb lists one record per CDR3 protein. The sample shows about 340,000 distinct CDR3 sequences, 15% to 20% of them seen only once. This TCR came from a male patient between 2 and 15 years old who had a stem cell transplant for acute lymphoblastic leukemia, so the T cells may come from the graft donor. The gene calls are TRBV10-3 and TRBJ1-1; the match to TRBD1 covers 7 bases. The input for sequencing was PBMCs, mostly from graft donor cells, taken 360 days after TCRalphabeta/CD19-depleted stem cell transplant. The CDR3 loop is CAIRGGSYDTEAFF. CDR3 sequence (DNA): TGTGCCATCCGAGGGGGCTCTTATGACACTGAAGCTTTCTTT.